This entry is about one TCR beta chain. The junction departs from the called germline gene at one end, perhaps through a read error. The sample carries other DNA sequences with the same CDR3. The data belong to a study of T cells after posttransplantation cyclophosphamide. From germline, CDR1 is MNHEY and CDR2 SVGAGI. This CDR3 spans 14 amino acids. Assay used: immunoSEQ multiplex PCR; TCRdb lists only in-frame clones, some missing. This table holds almost 7,000 clones, about 92% found once. Busulfan-fludarabine conditioning, marrow transplant, and cyclophosphamide on days +3 and +4 were administered. This specimen was CD8+ T cells sorted from blood, taken after allogeneic stem cell transplant with posttransplant cyclophosphamide. This sequence was found in a male patient between 55 and 70 years old who received an allogeneic stem cell transplant from a related donor and was CMV-positive. The graft donor may account for some of the T cells. The V gene is TRBV6-5, the J gene TRBJ1-6; no reliable D call. The DNA of the CDR3 is TGTGCCAGCAAGGAGAGCTCCTATAATTCCCCCCTCCACTTT. This encodes CASKESSYNSPLHF.